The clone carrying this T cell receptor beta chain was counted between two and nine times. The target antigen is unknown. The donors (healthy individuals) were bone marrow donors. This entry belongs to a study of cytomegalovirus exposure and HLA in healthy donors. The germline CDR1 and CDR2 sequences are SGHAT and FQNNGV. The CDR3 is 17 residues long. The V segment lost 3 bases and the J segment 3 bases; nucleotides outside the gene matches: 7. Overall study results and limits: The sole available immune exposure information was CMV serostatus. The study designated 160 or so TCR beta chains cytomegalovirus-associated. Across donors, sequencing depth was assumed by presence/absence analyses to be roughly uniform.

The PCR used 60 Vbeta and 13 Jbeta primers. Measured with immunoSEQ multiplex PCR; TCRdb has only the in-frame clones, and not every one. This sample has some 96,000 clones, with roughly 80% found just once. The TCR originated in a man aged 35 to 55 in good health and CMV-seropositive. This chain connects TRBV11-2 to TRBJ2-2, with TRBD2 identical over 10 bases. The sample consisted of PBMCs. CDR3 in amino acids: CASSLASGSVYTGELFF. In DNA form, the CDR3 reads TGTGCCAGCAGCTTGGCTAGCGGGAGCGTATACACCGGGGAGCTGTTTTTT.